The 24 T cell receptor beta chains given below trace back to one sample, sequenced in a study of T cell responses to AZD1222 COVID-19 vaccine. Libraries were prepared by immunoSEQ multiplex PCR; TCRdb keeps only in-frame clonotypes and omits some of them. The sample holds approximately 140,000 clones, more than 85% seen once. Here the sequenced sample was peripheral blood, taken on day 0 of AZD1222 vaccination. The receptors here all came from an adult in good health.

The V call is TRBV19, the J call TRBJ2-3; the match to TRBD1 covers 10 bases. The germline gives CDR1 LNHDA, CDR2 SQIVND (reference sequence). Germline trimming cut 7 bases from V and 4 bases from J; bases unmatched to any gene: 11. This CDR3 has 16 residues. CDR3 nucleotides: TGTGCCAGTACCCCGCTCAGACAGGGGGCTTCAGATACGCAGTATTTT. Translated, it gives CASTPLRQGASDTQYF.

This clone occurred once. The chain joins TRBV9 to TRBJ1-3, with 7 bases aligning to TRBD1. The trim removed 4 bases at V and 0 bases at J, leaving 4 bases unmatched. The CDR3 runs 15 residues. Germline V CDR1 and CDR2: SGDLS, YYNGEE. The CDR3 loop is CASSFQGGSGNTIYF. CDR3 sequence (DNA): TGTGCCAGCAGCTTTCAGGGGGGCTCTGGAAACACCATATATTTT.

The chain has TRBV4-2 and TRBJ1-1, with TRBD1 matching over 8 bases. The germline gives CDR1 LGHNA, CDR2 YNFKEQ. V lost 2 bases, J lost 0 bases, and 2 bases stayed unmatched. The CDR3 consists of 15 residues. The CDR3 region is CASSQLDRVNTEAFF. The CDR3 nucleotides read TGTGCCAGCAGCCAACTGGACAGGGTGAACACTGAAGCTTTCTTT.

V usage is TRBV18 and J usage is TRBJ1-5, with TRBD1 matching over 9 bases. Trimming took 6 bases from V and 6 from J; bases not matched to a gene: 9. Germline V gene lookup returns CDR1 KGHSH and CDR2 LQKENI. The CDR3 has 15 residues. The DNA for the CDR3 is TGTGCCAGCTCGCAGACAGGGGGTGAGGGTCAGCCCCAGCATTTT. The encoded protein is CASSQTGGEGQPQHF.

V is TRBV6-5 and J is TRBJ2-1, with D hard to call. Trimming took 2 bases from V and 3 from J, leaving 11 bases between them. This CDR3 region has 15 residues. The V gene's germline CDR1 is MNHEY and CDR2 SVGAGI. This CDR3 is CASSYVYRSYNEQFF. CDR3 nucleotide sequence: TGTGCCAGCAGTTACGTCTACCGAAGCTACAATGAGCAGTTCTTC.

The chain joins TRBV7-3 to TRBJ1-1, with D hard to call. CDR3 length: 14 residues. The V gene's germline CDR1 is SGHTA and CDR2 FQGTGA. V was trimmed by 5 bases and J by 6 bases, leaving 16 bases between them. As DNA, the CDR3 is TGTGCCAGCAGCCCGGGGAGTTCACGGGCTGAAGCTTTCTTT. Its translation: CASSPGSSRAEAFF.

CDR3 sequence reads: CASSLGQSSNQPQHF. The CDR3 DNA reads TGTGCCAGTAGTCTGGGACAGTCTAGCAATCAGCCCCAGCATTTT. The rearrangement links TRBV19 to TRBJ1-5; the match to TRBD1 covers 7 bases. The CDR3 loop spans 15 amino acids. The V gene's germline CDR1 is LNHDA and CDR2 SQIVND (reference sequence). V shed 5 bases, J shed 0 bases, and the junction held 4 bases outside the gene matches.

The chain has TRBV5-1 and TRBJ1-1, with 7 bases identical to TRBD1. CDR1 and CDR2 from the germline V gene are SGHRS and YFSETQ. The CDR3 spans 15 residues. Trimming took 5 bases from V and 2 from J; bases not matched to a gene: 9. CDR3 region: CASRQGNVHNTEAFF. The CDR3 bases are TGCGCCAGCAGACAGGGGAACGTCCATAACACTGAAGCTTTCTTT.

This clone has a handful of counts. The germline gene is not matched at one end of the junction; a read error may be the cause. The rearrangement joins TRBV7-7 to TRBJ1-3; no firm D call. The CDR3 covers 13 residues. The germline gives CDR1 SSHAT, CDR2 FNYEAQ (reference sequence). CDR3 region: CASSSSPGNTIYF. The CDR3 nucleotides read TGTGCTAGCAGCTCCTCTCCTGGAAACACCATATATTTT. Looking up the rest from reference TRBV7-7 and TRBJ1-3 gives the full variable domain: GAGVSQSPRYKVTKRGQDVTLRCDPISSHATLYWYQQALGQGPEFLTYFNYEAQPDKSGLPSDRFSAERPEGSISTLTIQRTEQRDSAMYRCASSSSPGNTIYFGEGSWLTVV.

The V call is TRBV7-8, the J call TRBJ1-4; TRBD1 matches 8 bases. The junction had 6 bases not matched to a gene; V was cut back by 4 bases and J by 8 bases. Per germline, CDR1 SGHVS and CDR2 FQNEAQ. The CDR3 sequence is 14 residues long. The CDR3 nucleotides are TGTGCCAGCAGCTGGACAGGGCCCGGCGAAAAACTGTTTTTT. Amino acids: CASSWTGPGEKLFF.

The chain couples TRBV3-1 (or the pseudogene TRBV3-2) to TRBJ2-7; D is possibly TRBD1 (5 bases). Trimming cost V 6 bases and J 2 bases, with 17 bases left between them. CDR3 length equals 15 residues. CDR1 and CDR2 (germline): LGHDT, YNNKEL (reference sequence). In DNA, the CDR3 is TGTGCCAGCAGTGATGACAGCATTGCGCCCTACGAGCAGTACTTC. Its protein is CASSDDSIAPYEQYF.

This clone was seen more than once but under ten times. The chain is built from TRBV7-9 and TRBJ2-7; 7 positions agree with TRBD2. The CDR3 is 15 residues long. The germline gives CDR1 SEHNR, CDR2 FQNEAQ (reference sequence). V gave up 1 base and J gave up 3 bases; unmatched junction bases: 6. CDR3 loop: CASSLGNPGGYEQYF. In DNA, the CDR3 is TGTGCCAGCAGCTTAGGAAACCCGGGAGGCTACGAGCAGTACTTC.

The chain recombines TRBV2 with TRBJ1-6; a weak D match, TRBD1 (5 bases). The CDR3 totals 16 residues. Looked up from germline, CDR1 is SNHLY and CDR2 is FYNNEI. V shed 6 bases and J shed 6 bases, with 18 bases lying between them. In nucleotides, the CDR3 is TGTGCCAGCAGCGAGAGTGGTCAGACAGTTAATTCACCCCTCCACTTT. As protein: CASSESGQTVNSPLHF.

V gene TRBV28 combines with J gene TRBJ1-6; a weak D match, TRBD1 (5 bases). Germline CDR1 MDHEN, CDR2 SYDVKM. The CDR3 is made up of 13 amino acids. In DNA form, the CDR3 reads TGTGCGGCGTGGGGGGGAGGGATTTCACCCCTCCACTTT. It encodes CAAWGGGISPLHF.

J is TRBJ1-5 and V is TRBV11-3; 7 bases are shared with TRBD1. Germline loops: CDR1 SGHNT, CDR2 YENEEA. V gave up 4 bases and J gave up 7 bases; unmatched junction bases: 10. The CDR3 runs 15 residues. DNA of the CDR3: TGTGCCAGCAGCTCGGACAGGTCGGTCGACCAGCCCCAGCATTTT. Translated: CASSSDRSVDQPQHF.

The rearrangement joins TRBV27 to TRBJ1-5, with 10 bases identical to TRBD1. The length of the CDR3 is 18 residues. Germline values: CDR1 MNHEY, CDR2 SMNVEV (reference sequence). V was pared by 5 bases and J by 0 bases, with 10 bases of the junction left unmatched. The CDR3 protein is CASSPLGGTGVSNQPQHF. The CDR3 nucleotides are TGTGCCAGCAGTCCACTAGGAGGGACAGGGGTTAGCAATCAGCCCCAGCATTTT.

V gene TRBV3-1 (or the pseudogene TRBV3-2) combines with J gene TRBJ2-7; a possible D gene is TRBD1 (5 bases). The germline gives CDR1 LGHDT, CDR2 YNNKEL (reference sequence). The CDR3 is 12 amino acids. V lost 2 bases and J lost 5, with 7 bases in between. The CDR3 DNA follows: TGTGCCAGCAGCCAAAGGACAAACGAGCAGTACTTC. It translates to CASSQRTNEQYF.

The chain's CDR3 is CSASPGQGANLYGYTF. CDR3 nucleotides: TGCAGTGCTAGTCCGGGACAGGGGGCGAACCTCTATGGCTACACCTTC. The V and J genes are TRBV20-1 and TRBJ1-2; 12 bases align to TRBD1. This CDR3 has 16 residues. Germline V gene sequence: CDR1 DFQATT, CDR2 SNEGSKA (reference sequence). V shed 3 bases, J shed 4 bases, and the junction held 9 bases outside the gene matches.

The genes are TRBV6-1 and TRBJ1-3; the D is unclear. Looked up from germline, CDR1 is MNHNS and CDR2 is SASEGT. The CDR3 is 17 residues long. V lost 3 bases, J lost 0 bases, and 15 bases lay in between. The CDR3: CASSDPPSPFSGNTIYF. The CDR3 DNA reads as TGTGCCAGCAGTGATCCCCCATCTCCCTTCTCTGGAAACACCATATATTTT.

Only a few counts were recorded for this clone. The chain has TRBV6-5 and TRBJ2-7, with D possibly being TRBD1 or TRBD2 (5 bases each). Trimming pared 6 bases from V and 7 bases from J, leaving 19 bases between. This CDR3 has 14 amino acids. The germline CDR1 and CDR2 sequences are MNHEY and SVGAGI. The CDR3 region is CASRPIGGLGEQYF. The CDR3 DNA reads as TGTGCCAGCAGGCCGATTGGGGGTCTGGGGGAGCAGTACTTC.

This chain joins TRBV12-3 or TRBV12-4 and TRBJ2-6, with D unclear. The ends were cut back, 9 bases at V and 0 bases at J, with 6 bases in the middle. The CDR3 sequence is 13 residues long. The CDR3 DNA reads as TGTGCCAGAGTAATCTCTGGGGCCAACGTCCTGACTTTC. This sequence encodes CARVISGANVLTF.

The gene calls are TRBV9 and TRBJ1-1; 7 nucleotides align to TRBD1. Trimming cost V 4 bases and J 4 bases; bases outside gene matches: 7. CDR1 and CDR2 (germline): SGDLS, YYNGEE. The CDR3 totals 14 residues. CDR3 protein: CASSPTGLVTEAFF. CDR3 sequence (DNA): TGTGCCAGCAGCCCGACAGGGCTAGTCACTGAAGCTTTCTTT. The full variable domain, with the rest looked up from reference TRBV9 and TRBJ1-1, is DSGVTQTPKHLITATGQRVTLRCSPRSGDLSVYWYQQSLDQGLQFLIQYYNGEERAKGNILERFSAQQFPDLHSELNLSSLELGDSALYFCASSPTGLVTEAFFGQGTRLTVV.

In DNA form, the CDR3 reads TGTGCCAGCAGCCAAGAAGGGGGGCTCCAGTACTTC. It codes for CASSQEGGLQYF. The V call is TRBV3-1 (or the pseudogene TRBV3-2), the J call TRBJ2-5; either TRBD1 or TRBD2 may fit D (6 bases each). V lost 0 bases and J 10 bases, leaving 9 bases between the germline ends. This CDR3 is 12 amino acids long. In germline, CDR1 is LGHDT, CDR2 YNNKEL (reference sequence).

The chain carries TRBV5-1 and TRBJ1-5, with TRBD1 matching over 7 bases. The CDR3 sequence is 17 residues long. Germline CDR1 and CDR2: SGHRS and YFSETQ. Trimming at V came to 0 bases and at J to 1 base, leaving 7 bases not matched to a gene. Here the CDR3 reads CASSLDPRGISNQPQHF. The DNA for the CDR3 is TGCGCCAGCAGCTTGGACCCCAGGGGGATCAGCAATCAGCCCCAGCATTTT.